The T cell receptor beta chain under discussion was sequenced for a study of PD-1 blockade in classical Hodgkin lymphoma. Here immunoSEQ multiplex PCR was the method, and the copy in TCRdb shows in-frame clones only, minus some. This sample has about 50,000 clones, with roughly 89% found just once. V was pared by 1 base and J by 6 bases, with 7 bases of the junction left unmatched. The CDR3 has 16 residues. CDR1 SGDLS and CDR2 YYNGEE come from the germline V gene. As to time point: cycle 4 day 1 (C4D1), after more than five weeks of nivolumab. All the patients suffered relapse after autologous stem cell transplantation, and brentuximab vedotin exposure differed. With regard to this clone: Antigen specificity is unknown.

Findings and limits, study-wide: It was among complete responders that baseline diversity resembled that of newly diagnosed patients. The study reported lower baseline TCR diversity in newly diagnosed patients than in healthy donors.

V and J are TRBV9 and TRBJ2-3, with 11 bases lining up with TRBD2. This receptor was obtained from a human donor with classical Hodgkin lymphoma. The starting material was peripheral blood mononuclear cells (PBMCs), obtained before the fourth cycle of nivolumab. The CDR3 DNA reads as TGTGCCAGCAGCGTATTAATAGCGGGAGGGCCGGATACGCAGTATTTT. Protein product: CASSVLIAGGPDTQYF.